This T cell receptor beta chain was recorded in a study of early T cells in non-severe SARS-CoV-2 infection. From the 5' RACE reads, TCRdb called clonotypes with MiXCR, one entry per CDR3 protein. The sample contains 80,000 to 95,000 distinct CDR3 sequences, 16% of which appear only once. The CDR3 consists of 17 residues. Trimming removed 1 base at V and 0 bases at J, with 12 bases between. Sequenced material: whole blood, taken at baseline. The sequence derives from an adult who was a healthcare worker with PCR-confirmed SARS-CoV-2 infection or an uninfected control (not recorded which). The chain employs TRBV12-3 or TRBV12-4 and TRBJ1-4; D not resolved. The CDR3 spells CASSLEDFFATNEKLFF. CDR3 DNA: TGTGCCAGCAGTTTAGAGGACTTCTTTGCAACTAATGAAAAACTGTTTTTT.